The 15 T cell receptor beta chains presented below share a single source sample, sequenced in a study of blood T cells in healthy people across ages. It was with a sample-barcoded 5' primer and a J-beta primer mix that a second PCR of roughly 6 to 12 cycles was run. TCRdb recomputed calls from the 5' RACE reads with MiXCR, one row per CDR3 protein. The sample has 1.5 million to 2 million distinct CDR3 sequences, 28% seen once. Sequencing was done on a sample of blood. The receptor set was obtained from a woman aged 30 to 39 in good health.

This chain links TRBV9 with TRBJ2-4, with D unclear. The DNA matches TRBJ2-7 better at its end, which makes the J call doubtful. The CDR3 sequence is 16 residues long. Germline-derived CDR1 and CDR2 are SGDLS and YYNGEE. The CDR3 region has the DNA TGTGCCAGCAGCCCCCGTGATCGCATCGGAGACTACGAGCAGTACTTC. Protein product: CASSPRDRIGDYEQYF.

This clonotype was seen ten or more times. The chain links TRBV28 to TRBJ2-7, with TRBD1 identical over 7 bases. The CDR3 is 12 residues long. V gave up 8 bases and J gave up 5 bases; unmatched junction bases: 6. From germline, CDR1 is MDHEN and CDR2 SYDVKM. The CDR3 DNA sequence: TGTGCCAGCGCGTACAGGGGCAACGAGCAGTACTTC. Amino acids: CASAYRGNEQYF.

This clonotype was seen a handful of times. The chain combines TRBV6-2 or TRBV6-3 with TRBJ1-5; tentatively, D is TRBD1 (5 bases). The V gene lost 7 bases and the J gene lost 5 bases, with 18 bases spanning the gap. Germline V gene data show CDR1 as MNHEY and CDR2 as SVGEGT. CDR3 size: 15 residues. CDR3 protein: CASTLGRRSYQPQHF. As DNA, the CDR3 is TGTGCCAGCACCCTGGGACGCCGGTCCTATCAGCCCCAGCATTTT.

This clonotype has a count of ten or more. The V and J genes are TRBV30 and TRBJ2-1; TRBD2 might be the D (5 bases). V lost 7 bases and J lost 7, with 11 bases in between. The germline CDR1 and CDR2 sequences are GTSNPN and SVGIG (reference sequence). The CDR3 sequence is 11 residues long. The CDR3 coding sequence is TGTGCCTCCCGAAGGGAGAATGAGCAGTTCTTC. It yields the protein CASRRENEQFF.

This clonotype was observed a handful of times. The chain uses TRBV7-3 and TRBJ2-1; 11 nucleotides align to TRBD1. CDR1 is SGHTA, CDR2 FQGTGA, per germline. Losses at the gene ends were 5 bases for V and 5 bases for J; bases not matched to a gene: 8. This CDR3 comprises 16 residues. In DNA, the CDR3 is TGTGCCAGCAGCCAAGGACAGGGGGCAAATGACAATGAGCAGTTCTTC. This codes for CASSQGQGANDNEQFF.

The chain joins TRBV25-1 to TRBJ1-2, with 8 nucleotides matching TRBD1. Trimming took 4 bases from V and 4 from J; bases not matched to a gene: 8. The CDR3 runs 15 residues. Germline CDR1 reads MGHDK; CDR2 reads SYGVNS. This CDR3 reads CASSGTDRAPYGYTF. The CDR3 DNA reads as TGTGCCAGCAGTGGGACGGACAGGGCGCCCTATGGCTACACCTTC.

Of note for this clonotype: A read error may be the cause here, since a much bigger clone is one base away. The J gene is TRBJ2-6, the V gene TRBV11-2, with D perhaps matching TRBD2 (5 bases). CDR1 and CDR2 from the germline V gene are SGHAT and FQNNGV. The V end lost 4 bases, the J end lost 4 bases, and 8 bases lay between the germline ends. The CDR3 sequence is 14 residues long. CDR3 residues: CASSCTRGANVLTF. The CDR3, as DNA: TGTGCCAGCAGCTGTACTAGGGGGGCCAACGTCCTGACTTTC.

This clonotype was recorded a few times. The chain has TRBV10-3 and TRBJ2-3; D remains unclear. V was trimmed by 3 bases and J by 2 bases, leaving 12 bases between them. Germline CDR1 ENHRY, CDR2 SYGVKD. The CDR3 extends over 15 amino acids. The CDR3, as DNA: TGTGCCATCAGTGACTTTGACGCACTCACAGATACGCAGTATTTT. Its protein is CAISDFDALTDTQYF.

Note on this clonotype: This could be a read error, since a much larger clone is one nucleotide away. The rearrangement links TRBV4-2 to TRBJ2-1; TRBD1 aligns across 7 bases. The DNA end favors TRBJ2-7, so the J call may be wrong. CDR3 length equals 15 residues. Germline CDR1 reads LGHNA; CDR2 reads YNFKEQ. The CDR3 DNA follows: TGTGCCAGCAGCCGAGGGACAGAGTTCTACAATGAGCAGTACTTC. This sequence encodes CASSRGTEFYNEQYF.

The chain is built from TRBV5-1 and TRBJ2-7; D possibly corresponds to TRBD2 (6 bases). Trimming removed 8 bases from V and 5 bases from J, with 23 bases in between. Germline V gene lookup returns CDR1 SGHRS and CDR2 YFSETQ. The CDR3 has 15 amino acids. The CDR3 nucleotides read TGCGCCAGTAGCGTAGGGACTCAGCAGAGCGACGAGCAGTACTTC. Its translation is CASSVGTQQSDEQYF. Full variable domain (remainder filled in from reference TRBV5-1 and TRBJ2-7): KAGVTQTPRYLIKTRGQQVTLSCSPISGHRSVSWYQQTPGQGLQFLFEYFSETQRNKGNFPGRFSGRQFSNSRSEMNVSTLELGDSALYLCASSVGTQQSDEQYFGPGTRLTVT.

A few counts support this clonotype. The V and J genes are TRBV5-1 and TRBJ2-3; D unclear. V shed 2 bases and J shed 1 base, with 11 bases lying between them. The CDR3 is 15 amino acids. CDR1 and CDR2 (germline): SGHRS, YFSETQ. The chain's CDR3 is CASSFVVVGTDTQYF. As DNA, the CDR3 is TGCGCCAGCAGCTTCGTGGTCGTCGGCACAGATACGCAGTATTTT.

The chain carries TRBV20-1 and TRBJ1-2; D uncertain. From germline, CDR1 is DFQATT and CDR2 SNEGSKA (reference sequence). V lost 6 bases, J lost 8 bases, and 16 bases lay in between. CDR3 length: 12 amino acids. The CDR3, as DNA: TGCAGTGCCCCGGCCCAGGTCCCCGGCTACACCTTC. This sequence encodes CSAPAQVPGYTF.

This clonotype turned up a few times. This chain links TRBV5-1 with TRBJ1-5; 7 positions match TRBD1. This CDR3 spans 14 amino acids. V shed 0 bases, J shed 4 bases, and the junction held 1 base outside the gene matches. Germline values: CDR1 SGHRS, CDR2 YFSETQ. The CDR3 DNA reads as TGCGCCAGCAGCTTGGAGGGGGCAAATCAGCCCCAGCATTTT. Its protein product is CASSLEGANQPQHF.

This clonotype was detected once. The chain joins TRBV5-5 to TRBJ2-4; 10 bases map to TRBD2. Per germline, CDR1 SGHKS and CDR2 YYEKEE (reference sequence). V lost 3 bases to trimming and J lost 13 bases; unmatched junction nucleotides: 7. The CDR3 contains 13 residues. Here the CDR3 reads CASSSILAGTQYF. The CDR3 DNA reads as TGTGCCAGCAGCTCCATACTAGCGGGGACGCAGTACTTC.

A remark on this clonotype: This clone may be a read error of a much larger clone one base away. The chain combines TRBV7-9 with TRBJ2-7; D is possibly TRBD1 or TRBD2 (5 bases each). Per germline, CDR1 SEHNR and CDR2 FQNEAQ (reference sequence). The CDR3 has 11 amino acids. Trimming removed 8 bases from V and 7 bases from J, with 12 bases in between. CDR3 DNA sequence: TGTGCCAGCGCCGCGAGGGGTGAGCAGTACTTC. Protein product: CASAARGEQYF.